A selection of T cell receptor beta chains follows, all from one sample in a study of beta chain features in type 1 diabetes. Using immunoSEQ multiplex PCR, the repertoire was profiled, and TCRdb retains in-frame clones only, with some absent. The table lists fewer than 650,000 clones, around 15% of them singletons. The sequencing sample was made of naive CD4+ T cells from blood. Receptors originate from a man younger than 30 in good health. CDR3s include the opening cysteine and the closing phenylalanine or tryptophan. The D gene is left open where the match is weak. A row's size may be missing; if present it is once, few, many or a size class.

V	J	size	D	CDR3	DNA
TRBV6-5	TRBJ2-2	few	NA	CASSRNTGELFF	TGTGCCAGCAGCAGGAACACCGGGGAGCTGTTTTTT
TRBV7-9	TRBJ1-4	NA	NA	CASSLLSGVEKLFF	TGTGCCAGCAGCTTACTATCTGGGGTTGAAAAACTGTTTTTT
TRBV10-3	TRBJ1-1	NA	TRBD1	CAISGQGLIGTEAFF	TGTGCCATCAGTGGACAGGGGTTAATTGGCACTGAAGCTTTCTTT
TRBV2	TRBJ2-3	few	TRBD2	CASRPLAPNTDTQYF	TGTGCCAGCAGGCCACTAGCGCCTAACACAGATACGCAGTATTTT
TRBV30	TRBJ1-1	few	NA	CAWSRVDNKNTEAFF	TGTGCCTGGAGTAGGGTAGACAATAAGAACACTGAAGCTTTCTTT
TRBV21-1	TRBJ2-1	few	NA	CASSKFFRGSSYNEQFF	TGTGCCAGCAGCAAATTTTTCCGGGGAAGCTCCTACAATGAGCAGTTCTTC
TRBV7-3	TRBJ2-1	few	TRBD2	CASSPTSGSYEQFF	TGTGCCAGCAGCCCGACTAGCGGGAGTTATGAGCAGTTCTTC
TRBV18	TRBJ1-5	NA	NA	CASSTQGGNQPQHF	TGTGCCAGCTCAACGCAGGGTGGAAATCAGCCCCAGCATTTT
TRBV2	TRBJ1-4	NA	NA	CASSESGSPNEKLFF	TGTGCCAGCAGTGAATCCGGTAGTCCTAATGAAAAACTGTTTTTT
TRBV19	TRBJ1-2	NA	NA	CASSIRTVGTNYGYTF	TGTGCCAGTAGTATCCGTACCGTGGGAACTAACTATGGCTACACCTTC
TRBV9	TRBJ1-2	NA	NA	CASSVGPQGYNYYGYTF	TGTGCCAGCAGCGTAGGTCCCCAGGGGTATAACTACTATGGCTACACCTTC
TRBV28	TRBJ2-7	NA	NA	CASRGLEGQYF	TGTGCCAGCAGGGGGCTGGAGGGCCAGTACTTC
TRBV7-9	TRBJ2-1	NA	TRBD2	CASSQGLAANEQFF	TGTGCCAGCAGCCAGGGACTAGCGGCCAATGAGCAGTTCTTC
TRBV18	TRBJ2-7	few	TRBD2	CASSSTSGLPYEQYF	TGTGCCAGCTCAAGTACTAGCGGGCTCCCCTACGAGCAGTACTTC
TRBV5-4	TRBJ2-7	NA	TRBD2	CASSLRLAGKYEQYF	TGTGCCAGCAGCTTGCGGCTAGCGGGAAAGTACGAGCAGTACTTC
TRBV4-2	TRBJ2-7	few	TRBD1	CASSQGSAGTALSHEQYF	TGTGCCAGCAGCCAGGGTTCCGCCGGGACAGCCCTCTCCCACGAGCAGTACTTC
TRBV5-4	TRBJ2-3	few	NA	CASSLAKVTDTQYF	TGTGCCAGCAGCTTGGCGAAGGTCACAGATACGCAGTATTTT
TRBV6-1	TRBJ2-3	few	NA	CASSEASNYLSRMVQYF	TGTGCCAGCAGTGAAGCCTCGAACTACCTCAGCAGGATGGTACAGTATTTT
TRBV9	TRBJ1-5	few	NA	CASSVGDQPQHF	TGTGCCAGCAGCGTAGGAGATCAGCCCCAGCATTTT
TRBV7-9	TRBJ1-1	few	TRBD1	CASSTGQGKNTEAFF	TGTGCCAGCAGCACGGGACAGGGGAAAAATACTGAAGCTTTCTTT
TRBV27	TRBJ2-7	few	NA	CASSLGGTGSYEQYF	TGTGCCAGCAGTTTAGGTGGCACAGGATCCTACGAGCAGTACTTC
TRBV28	TRBJ2-5	NA	NA	CASSFAGRGAETQYF	TGTGCCAGCAGTTTCGCGGGTCGGGGGGCGGAGACCCAGTACTTC
TRBV25-1	TRBJ1-1	NA	TRBD1	CASSEVQGIGTEAFF	TGTGCCAGCAGCGAAGTACAGGGGATCGGAACTGAAGCTTTCTTT
TRBV6-7	TRBJ1-4	few	NA	CASSYSSWGCEKLFF	TGTGCCAGCAGTTACTCGTCTTGGGGGTGTGAAAAACTGTTTTTT
TRBV18	TRBJ2-3	few	TRBD1	CASSPADRGKDTQYF	TGTGCCAGCTCACCGGCGGACAGGGGCAAAGATACGCAGTATTTT
TRBV30	TRBJ1-6	few	TRBD1	CAWTDRPDSPLHF	TGTGCCTGGACGGACAGGCCGGATTCACCCCTCCACTTT
TRBV4-3	TRBJ2-1	few	NA	CASSQEGGLAYNEQFF	TGCGCCAGCAGCCAAGAGGGGGGTTTGGCCTACAATGAGCAGTTCTTC
TRBV18	TRBJ2-7	NA	NA	CASSPGVGPYEQYF	TGTGCCAGCTCACCAGGGGTCGGCCCCTACGAGCAGTACTTC
TRBV11-2	TRBJ2-7	few	NA	CASRKPGQPPYEQYF	TGTGCCAGCAGAAAACCGGGACAACCCCCCTACGAGCAGTACTTC
TRBV4-1	TRBJ1-2	NA	NA	CASSQAWPQNRAKVRTF	TGCGCCAGCAGCCAAGCGTGGCCCCAAAACAGGGCGAAGGTGCGGACCTTC
TRBV30	TRBJ2-2	few	TRBD2	CAWSPSGAGELFF	TGTGCCTGGAGTCCAAGCGGGGCCGGGGAGCTGTTTTTT
TRBV4-2	TRBJ1-4	NA	NA	CASSQEGRGTTNEKLFF	TGTGCCAGCAGCCAAGAGGGGAGAGGGACAACTAATGAAAAACTGTTTTTT
TRBV7-9	TRBJ2-7	few	NA	CASSLDTRYAYEQYF	TGTGCCAGCAGCTTAGATACCAGATATGCCTACGAGCAGTACTTC
TRBV5-1	TRBJ2-5	NA	NA	CASSSSGTIQETQYF	TGCGCCAGCAGCTCCTCGGGGACCATCCAAGAGACCCAGTACTTC
TRBV6-4	TRBJ2-1	NA	TRBD1	CASSKTGGMYEQFF	TGTGCCAGCAGTAAGACAGGGGGCATGTATGAGCAGTTCTTC
TRBV11-1	TRBJ1-2	NA	NA	CASSLQGNYGYTF	TGTGCCAGCAGCTTGCAGGGGAACTATGGCTACACCTTC
TRBV6-5	TRBJ1-3	NA	NA	CASSLGHFSGNTIYF	TGTGCCAGCAGTCTTGGACATTTCTCTGGAAACACCATATATTTT
TRBV19	TRBJ2-3	NA	NA	CASTPGPRSRADTQYF	TGTGCCAGTACCCCGGGCCCCCGAAGCAGGGCAGATACGCAGTATTTT
TRBV28	TRBJ1-2	few	NA	CASSPNRAGYTF	TGTGCCAGCAGTCCAAACAGGGCTGGCTACACCTTC